The rows below give T cell receptor beta chains drawn from one sample of a study of cytomegalovirus exposure and HLA in healthy donors. Method: immunoSEQ multiplex PCR; TCRdb's copy keeps in-frame clones and lacks some. The table has around 150,000 clones, roughly 80% seen once. Sequenced material: PBMCs. The receptors were sampled from a woman aged 40 to 50 in good health and CMV-seropositive. Each CDR3 is given with its conserved first and last residue. Each record gives: J gene, CDR3 length, clone size, V gene, D gene, CDR3 DNA, CDR3 protein. The D gene is left open where the match is weak. Part of the rows lack a size; the others show once, few, many or a class for expanded clones.

J: TRBJ2-1; length: 15; size: -; V: TRBV9; D: TRBD2; DNA: TGTGCCAGCAGCGAAACCGGGACTAGCGTCAATGAGCAGTTCTTC; CDR3: CASSETGTSVNEQFF
J: TRBJ2-5; length: 17; size: -; V: TRBV10-3; D: TRBD2; DNA: TGTGCCATCAGTGGACTGGGACTAGCGGGACTTCAAGAGACCCAGTACTTC; CDR3: CAISGLGLAGLQETQYF
J: TRBJ1-4; length: 14; size: few; V: TRBV9; D: TRBD1; DNA: TGTGCCAGCAGCGTGGAGGGGGACAGGGGAAAACTGTTTTTT; CDR3: CASSVEGDRGKLFF
J: TRBJ1-2; length: 12; size: -; V: TRBV30; D: -; DNA: TGTGCCTGGAGTATTAACAGGGCCGGCTACACCTTC; CDR3: CAWSINRAGYTF
J: TRBJ1-5; length: 15; size: -; V: TRBV2; D: -; DNA: TGTGCCAGCAGTCTCACTCCACTTAGCAATCAGCCCCAGCATTTT; CDR3: CASSLTPLSNQPQHF
J: TRBJ2-3; length: 15; size: -; V: TRBV19; D: TRBD2; DNA: TGTGCCAGTAGTATGGCTAGCGGGAGGTCCGATACGCAGTATTTT; CDR3: CASSMASGRSDTQYF
J: TRBJ2-3; length: 14; size: few; V: TRBV28; D: TRBD2; DNA: TGTGCCAGCAGTTTAGGGGGGGAGGCAGATACGCAGTATTTT; CDR3: CASSLGGEADTQYF
J: TRBJ2-7; length: 14; size: -; V: TRBV7-2; D: -; DNA: TGTGCCAGCAGCTTTGCGGTTGGCCCCTACGAGCAGTACTTC; CDR3: CASSFAVGPYEQYF
J: TRBJ2-1; length: 13; size: -; V: TRBV7-3; D: TRBD2; DNA: TGTGCCAGCAGCTCTCACCTCGGCGGGGGTCAGTTCTTC; CDR3: CASSSHLGGGQFF
J: TRBJ2-7; length: 14; size: -; V: TRBV6-5; D: -; DNA: TGTGCCAGCGGAGTAGGAGCGGGGACATCCGAGCAGTACTTC; CDR3: CASGVGAGTSEQYF
J: TRBJ2-7; length: 17; size: -; V: TRBV27; D: TRBD1; DNA: TGTGCCAGCAGTTTATCGACCGGGGACAGGGTAGCGCACGAGCAGTACTTC; CDR3: CASSLSTGDRVAHEQYF
J: TRBJ2-7; length: 17; size: -; V: TRBV7-9; D: -; DNA: TGTGCCAGCAGCTCCGTTGGTGTAGTAGGGGTCGACTACGAGCAGTACTTC; CDR3: CASSSVGVVGVDYEQYF
J: TRBJ2-7; length: 15; size: once; V: TRBV5-4; D: TRBD2; DNA: TGTGCCAGCAGCCGGACTCGGACTAGCGACTACGAGCAGTACTTC; CDR3: CASSRTRTSDYEQYF
J: TRBJ2-7; length: 15; size: -; V: TRBV14; D: -; DNA: TGTGCCAGCAGCCTAGAAACCTGGGGCGGCGGCGAGCAGTACTTC; CDR3: CASSLETWGGGEQYF
J: TRBJ2-7; length: 14; size: -; V: TRBV5-4; D: -; DNA: TGTGCCAGCAGCCCTAGCGAAACAAAATACGAGCAGTACTTC; CDR3: CASSPSETKYEQYF
J: TRBJ1-1; length: 14; size: -; V: TRBV19; D: TRBD1; DNA: TGTGCCAGTACCCTAGGACAGGTTACAACTGAAGCTTTCTTT; CDR3: CASTLGQVTTEAFF
J: TRBJ2-5; length: 16; size: -; V: TRBV6-5; D: TRBD2; DNA: TGTGCCAGCAGTTACTCCGGACTAGCGGTGCAAGAGACCCAGTACTTC; CDR3: CASSYSGLAVQETQYF
J: TRBJ1-1; length: 15; size: -; V: TRBV28; D: TRBD1; DNA: TGTGCCAGCACCTTGACAGGGGGACCGGACACTGAAGCTTTCTTT; CDR3: CASTLTGGPDTEAFF
J: TRBJ1-1; length: 13; size: -; V: TRBV19; D: -; DNA: TGTGCCAGTAGCTTGAGCTGGAACACTGAAGCTTTCTTT; CDR3: CASSLSWNTEAFF
J: TRBJ2-3; length: 12; size: once; V: TRBV7-7; D: -; DNA: TGTGCTAGCAGCTTACTTGCAGATACGCAGTATTTT; CDR3: CASSLLADTQYF
J: TRBJ1-1; length: 14; size: few; V: TRBV18; D: -; DNA: TGTGCCAGCTCCCAGGGGCTTATGAACACTGAAGCTTTCTTT; CDR3: CASSQGLMNTEAFF
J: TRBJ2-1; length: 16; size: -; V: TRBV7-8; D: -; DNA: TGTGCCAGCAGCTTACGACGGGAGTCCCTCCTCAATGAGCAGTTCTTC; CDR3: CASSLRRESLLNEQFF
J: TRBJ1-2; length: 16; size: -; V: TRBV28; D: TRBD1; DNA: TGTGCCAGCAGTTTGCCCCAGGGGGCGTGGGGCCGTGGCTACACCTTC; CDR3: CASSLPQGAWGRGYTF
J: TRBJ2-7; length: 15; size: -; V: TRBV4-1; D: -; DNA: TGCGCCAGCAGCCAAGGGAGGCAGCCGGCCTACGAGCAGTACTTC; CDR3: CASSQGRQPAYEQYF
J: TRBJ2-7; length: 14; size: -; V: TRBV19; D: -; DNA: TGTGCCAGTAGGGAGGCGGGAAAGGCTCACGAGCAGTACTTC; CDR3: CASREAGKAHEQYF
J: TRBJ2-3; length: 13; size: -; V: TRBV30; D: -; DNA: TGTGCCTGGAGTGCCGGGGATGGAGATACGCAGTATTTT; CDR3: CAWSAGDGDTQYF
J: TRBJ1-5; length: 15; size: -; V: TRBV6-1; D: -; DNA: TGTGCCAGCAGTTCCGGGACAACAAGCAATCAGCCCCAGCATTTT; CDR3: CASSSGTTSNQPQHF
J: TRBJ2-7; length: 15; size: -; V: TRBV28; D: TRBD2; DNA: TGTGCCAGCAGTTTAGCGGGAGGGGAAATCTACGAGCAGTACTTC; CDR3: CASSLAGGEIYEQYF
J: TRBJ2-3; length: 11; size: -; V: TRBV27; D: -; DNA: TGTGCCAGCAGCCGAGCAGATACGCAGTATTTT; CDR3: CASSRADTQYF
J: TRBJ2-7; length: 12; size: -; V: TRBV18; D: -; DNA: TGTGCCAGCTCACCCTTGGCCAAGGAGCAGTACTTC; CDR3: CASSPLAKEQYF
J: TRBJ2-3; length: 16; size: -; V: TRBV30; D: TRBD1; DNA: TGTGCCTGGAGTGGCCTGACAGGGGCCAACACAGATACGCAGTATTTT; CDR3: CAWSGLTGANTDTQYF
J: TRBJ2-7; length: 14; size: once; V: TRBV6-1; D: TRBD1; DNA: TGTGCCAGCAGTGAAGCCCAGGGGGTCTTCGAGCAGTACTTC; CDR3: CASSEAQGVFEQYF
J: TRBJ2-3; length: 16; size: -; V: TRBV9; D: TRBD2; DNA: TGTGCCAGCAGCGCGGTTAGCGGGATCCCCTCAGATACGCAGTATTTT; CDR3: CASSAVSGIPSDTQYF
J: TRBJ2-3; length: 18; size: -; V: TRBV28; D: TRBD1; DNA: TGTGCCAGCAGTTTAAACCCTCGGTGGGGACAGCGCACAGATACGCAGTATTTT; CDR3: CASSLNPRWGQRTDTQYF
J: TRBJ2-1; length: 15; size: once; V: TRBV4-2; D: -; DNA: TGTGCCAGCAGCCAAGTTCGGGACTCCTACAATGAGCAGTTCTTC; CDR3: CASSQVRDSYNEQFF
J: TRBJ2-4; length: 16; size: -; V: TRBV18; D: -; DNA: TGTGCCAGCTCACCTTTTAACACGCACCCCATAAACATTCAGTACTTC; CDR3: CASSPFNTHPINIQYF
J: TRBJ1-2; length: 11; size: -; V: TRBV28; D: -; DNA: TGTGCCAGCAGTCTTCCCCATGGCTACACCTTC; CDR3: CASSLPHGYTF
J: TRBJ1-5; length: 15; size: -; V: TRBV5-1; D: -; DNA: TGCGCCAGCAGCTTCGATGGTGGAGGCAATCAGCCCCAGCATTTT; CDR3: CASSFDGGGNQPQHF
J: TRBJ2-1; length: 12; size: few; V: TRBV7-3; D: -; DNA: TGTGCCAGCAGTCAAGGGACAACTGGGTGGTTCTTC; CDR3: CASSQGTTGWFF
J: TRBJ2-1; length: 12; size: -; V: TRBV7-2; D: -; DNA: TGTGCCACTACGGGCCCGACAGCCCAGCAGTTCTTC; CDR3: CATTGPTAQQFF
J: TRBJ2-7; length: 16; size: -; V: TRBV10-1; D: TRBD1; DNA: TGCGCCAGCCTGTCCCGGGACAGGGGAAGGGGTGACGAGCAGTACTTC; CDR3: CASLSRDRGRGDEQYF
J: TRBJ1-1; length: 13; size: -; V: TRBV2; D: -; DNA: TGTGCCAGCAGTGGACTCCAGAACACTGAAGCTTTCTTT; CDR3: CASSGLQNTEAFF
J: TRBJ2-7; length: 14; size: -; V: TRBV5-1; D: TRBD2; DNA: TGCGCCAGCAGCTTGAGCGGGGCAACCTATGAGCAGTACTTC; CDR3: CASSLSGATYEQYF
J: TRBJ2-7; length: 15; size: -; V: TRBV6-1; D: TRBD2; DNA: TGTGCCAGCAGTGTAACTAGCGGGACACTCTACGAGCAGTACTTC; CDR3: CASSVTSGTLYEQYF
J: TRBJ2-6; length: 15; size: once; V: TRBV28; D: TRBD2; DNA: TGTGCCAGCTCAGCGGGAGGAGGTGGGGCCAACGTCCTGACTTTC; CDR3: CASSAGGGGANVLTF
J: TRBJ2-7; length: 17; size: -; V: TRBV6-1; D: -; DNA: TGTGCCAGCAGTGAAGCGCGGGATCCTACGCTCTCCTACGAGCAGTACTTC; CDR3: CASSEARDPTLSYEQYF
J: TRBJ2-5; length: 13; size: -; V: TRBV28; D: -; DNA: TGTGCCAGCGGAAAAACCAGGGGAGAGACCCAGTACTTC; CDR3: CASGKTRGETQYF
J: TRBJ2-5; length: 11; size: -; V: TRBV28; D: -; DNA: TGTGCCAGCAGTACTCAAGAGACCCAGTACTTC; CDR3: CASSTQETQYF
J: TRBJ2-2; length: 15; size: few; V: TRBV21-1; D: -; DNA: TGTGCCAGCAGCGAGGACAGGGTTGAAACCGGGGAGCTGTTTTTT; CDR3: CASSEDRVETGELFF
J: TRBJ2-1; length: 15; size: -; V: TRBV7-9; D: TRBD2; DNA: TGTTCCAGCAGCTCGACTAGCGGGAGCCCCAATGAGCAGTTCTTC; CDR3: CSSSSTSGSPNEQFF
J: TRBJ2-4; length: 11; size: -; V: TRBV29-1; D: -; DNA: TGCAGCGCCGAACAGGGACACATTCAGTACTTC; CDR3: CSAEQGHIQYF
J: TRBJ1-3; length: 15; size: -; V: TRBV28; D: TRBD1; DNA: TGTGCCAGCAGACCGGGACAGGAAAATGGAAACACCATATATTTT; CDR3: CASRPGQENGNTIYF
J: TRBJ2-3; length: 19; size: -; V: TRBV28; D: -; DNA: TGTGCCAGCAGATCGTACAGGGGAAAGAAGCGGGAGTCCTGGGATACGCAGTATTTT; CDR3: CASRSYRGKKRESWDTQYF